This T cell receptor beta chain was retrieved from a study of blood T cell repertoires in COVID-19 (TCRdb year 2020). For context, the study as a whole: Collaborator samples came from the United States, Italy and Spain and covered acute and convalescent phases of COVID-19. The samples were drawn from two sources: the first 160 participants of the ongoing ImmuneRACE study, and over 1,000 subjects contributed by 6 global collaborators. A de-identified subject ID, COVID-19 status, age in years and sex were almost always included in the sample metadata. The repertoires were released in a freely available public database meant as a resource for research on the immune response to SARS-CoV-2. Deeply sampled blood TCRbeta repertoires from subjects exposed to, actively infected with, or recovered from COVID-19 were included in the dataset. The material from the prospective study consisted of cDNA or gDNA derived from T cells, B-cell-depleted T cells, or PBMCs. HLA class I and class II types, where available, came from metadata supplied by the sample provider rather than from assay-based typing.

TCRbeta CDR3 regions were amplified from genomic DNA using the immunoSEQ Assay, a bias-controlled multiplex PCR. The source study handled its data this way. Within the assay, amplification of reference gene primers was used to estimate how many nucleated cells each sample contained. To quantify the absolute abundance of each unique TCRbeta CDR3 rearrangement, sequence reads were collapsed and filtered. For each sample, productive Simpson clonality was calculated by taking the square root of Simpson's diversity index across productive rearrangements. The table was pulled from immuneACCESS by TCRdb, which kept in-frame rearrangements only. Such tables lose some clones; where checked, under half of the loss comes from unresolved V genes, and the rest has no known cause. Clonal size and the V and J genes are those of that table, whereas D and trimming came from the DNA. The sample table holds about 190,000 clones, of which roughly 80% were seen once. Around 12% of the sample is taken by the ten largest.

The collaborating institutions used their own protocols to collect whole blood in K2EDTA tubes. For TCRbeta analysis, collaborators shipped samples in one of three forms: frozen whole blood, isolated PBMCs, or DNA extracted from either of those sample types. Findings and caveats that apply to the study as a whole: How much clinical and demographic metadata was included differed by source and by participant, and the metadata was provided uncurated.

V is cut by 5 bases and J by 2 bases, and the space between the germline ends is 11 bases. CDR1 SGHTS and CDR2 YDEGEE are derived from the germline V gene. Reading from cysteine to phenylalanine, the CDR3 counts 13 amino acids. The sequence is cut down to CDR3 DNA, 39 bases in frame from base 1. Concerning this clone: The antigen this receptor binds is unknown. Per-base qualities were not stored, and no clone one base away is much larger.

The sequenced sample was peripheral blood. The chain uses TRBV5-8 and TRBJ2-7; TRBD1 is a possible D gene, resting on 5 matching bases. The TCR sequence derives from a woman in her forties or fifties with acute or convalescent COVID-19. In nucleotide form, the sequence is TGTGCCAGCAGGACAGCGAACCCCTACGAGCAGTACTTC. Its translation is CASRTANPYEQYF.